The 3 T cell receptor beta chains below were found in one sample sequenced in a study of blood T cell repertoires in COVID-19. Using immunoSEQ multiplex PCR, the repertoire was profiled, and TCRdb retains in-frame clones only, with some absent. The table lists fewer than 300,000 clones, approximately 91% of them singletons. Sequencing used PBMCs or T cells enriched from blood (not recorded which). These receptors were obtained from a woman in her 40s with acute COVID-19.

This chain joins TRBV7-2 and TRBJ1-6, with 7 bases identical to TRBD1. CDR1 SGHTA and CDR2 FQGNSA come from the germline V gene. The J segment lost 5 bases and the V segment lost 5 bases, leaving 9 bases of the junction unmatched. CDR3 length: 16 amino acids. The CDR3 DNA follows: TGTGCCAGCAGCCTTATTCCGACAGGGAATAATTCACCCCTCCACTTT. The encoded protein is CASSLIPTGNNSPLHF.

The CDR3 loop is CASSLRGTSGLDEQFF. DNA of the CDR3: TGTGCCAGTAGTCTCAGAGGGACTAGCGGTTTGGATGAGCAGTTCTTC. This chain joins TRBV19 and TRBJ2-1; 11 bases match TRBD2. The CDR3 sequence is 16 residues long. Germline lookup yields CDR1 LNHDA and CDR2 SQIVND (reference sequence). Trimming cost V 5 bases and J 8 bases; bases outside gene matches: 11.

The chain is built from TRBV19 and TRBJ2-4; a weak D match, TRBD1 (5 bases). The germline V and J ends were trimmed by 2 bases and 7 bases, with 15 bases remaining between them. The germline CDR1 and CDR2 sequences are LNHDA and SQIVND (reference sequence). The CDR3 length is 15 residues. The CDR3 protein is CASSIQGVSQNIQYF. DNA of the CDR3: TGTGCCAGTAGTATACAGGGCGTTAGCCAGAACATTCAGTACTTC.